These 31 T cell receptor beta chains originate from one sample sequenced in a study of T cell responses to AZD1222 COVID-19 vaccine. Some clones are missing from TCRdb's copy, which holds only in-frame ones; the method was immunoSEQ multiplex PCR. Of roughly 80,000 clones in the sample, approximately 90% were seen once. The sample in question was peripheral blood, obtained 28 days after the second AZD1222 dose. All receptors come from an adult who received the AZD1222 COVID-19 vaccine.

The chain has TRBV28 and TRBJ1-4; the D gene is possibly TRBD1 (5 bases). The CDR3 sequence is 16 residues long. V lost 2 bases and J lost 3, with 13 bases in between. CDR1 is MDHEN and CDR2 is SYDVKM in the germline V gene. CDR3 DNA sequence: TGTGCCAGCAGTTTAAGGAGGGGTAGGGCTAATGAAAAACTGTTTTTT. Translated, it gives CASSLRRGRANEKLFF.

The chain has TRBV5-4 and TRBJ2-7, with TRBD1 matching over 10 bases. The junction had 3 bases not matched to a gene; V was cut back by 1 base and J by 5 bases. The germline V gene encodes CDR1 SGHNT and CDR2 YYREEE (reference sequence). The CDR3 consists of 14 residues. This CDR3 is CASSLRDRGNEQYF. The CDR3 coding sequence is TGTGCCAGCAGCTTGAGGGACAGGGGCAACGAGCAGTACTTC. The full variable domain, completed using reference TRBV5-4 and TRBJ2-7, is ETGVTQSPTHLIKTRGQQVTLRCSSQSGHNTVSWYQQALGQGPQFIFQYYREEENGRGNFPPRFSGLQFPNYSSELNVNALELDDSALYLCASSLRDRGNEQYFGPGTRLTVT.

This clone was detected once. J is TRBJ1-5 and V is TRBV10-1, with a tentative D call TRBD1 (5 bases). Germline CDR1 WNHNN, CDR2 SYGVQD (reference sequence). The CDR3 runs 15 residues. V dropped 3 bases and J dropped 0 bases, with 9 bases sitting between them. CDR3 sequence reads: CASSDDRYSNQPQHF. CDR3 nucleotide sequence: TGCGCCAGCAGTGACGACAGATATAGCAATCAGCCCCAGCATTTT.

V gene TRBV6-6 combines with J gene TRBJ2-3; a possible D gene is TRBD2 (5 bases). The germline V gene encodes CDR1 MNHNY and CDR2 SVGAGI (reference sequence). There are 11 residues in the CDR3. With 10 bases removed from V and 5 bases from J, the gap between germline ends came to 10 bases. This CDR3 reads CATAELDTQYF. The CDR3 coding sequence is TGTGCCACAGCGGAGCTAGATACGCAGTATTTT.

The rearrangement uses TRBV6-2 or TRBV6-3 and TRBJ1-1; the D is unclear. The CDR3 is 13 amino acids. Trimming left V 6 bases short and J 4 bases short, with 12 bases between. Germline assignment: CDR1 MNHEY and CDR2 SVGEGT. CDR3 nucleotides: TGTGCCAGCAGCCATGGGAAGGGCACTGAAGCTTTCTTT. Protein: CASSHGKGTEAFF.

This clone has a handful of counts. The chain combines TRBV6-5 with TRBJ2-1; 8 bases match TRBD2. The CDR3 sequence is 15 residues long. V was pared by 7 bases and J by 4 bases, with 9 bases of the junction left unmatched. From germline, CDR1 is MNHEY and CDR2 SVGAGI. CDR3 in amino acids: CASKETSGGYNEQFF. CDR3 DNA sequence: TGTGCCAGCAAAGAGACCAGCGGGGGTTACAATGAGCAGTTCTTC.

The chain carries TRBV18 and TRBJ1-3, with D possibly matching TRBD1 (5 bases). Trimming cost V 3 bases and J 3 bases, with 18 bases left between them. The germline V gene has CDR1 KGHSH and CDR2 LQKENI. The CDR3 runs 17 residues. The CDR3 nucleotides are TGTGCCAGCTCACCTGCCCTGGGGGTCGCCCGTGGAAACACCATATATTTT. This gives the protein CASSPALGVARGNTIYF.

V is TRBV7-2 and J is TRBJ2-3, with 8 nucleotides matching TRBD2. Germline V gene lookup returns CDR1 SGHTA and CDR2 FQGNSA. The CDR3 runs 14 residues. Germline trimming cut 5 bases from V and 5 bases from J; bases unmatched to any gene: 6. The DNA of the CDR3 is TGTGCCAGCAGCCCGGGCGGGGGGATAGATACGCAGTATTTT. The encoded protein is CASSPGGGIDTQYF.

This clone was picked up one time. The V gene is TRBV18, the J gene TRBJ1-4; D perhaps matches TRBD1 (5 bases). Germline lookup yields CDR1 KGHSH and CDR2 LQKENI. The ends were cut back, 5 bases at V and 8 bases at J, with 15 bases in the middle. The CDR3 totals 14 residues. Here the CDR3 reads CASSDSSNREKLFF. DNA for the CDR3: TGTGCCAGCTCAGACAGCTCAAATCGAGAAAAACTGTTTTTT.

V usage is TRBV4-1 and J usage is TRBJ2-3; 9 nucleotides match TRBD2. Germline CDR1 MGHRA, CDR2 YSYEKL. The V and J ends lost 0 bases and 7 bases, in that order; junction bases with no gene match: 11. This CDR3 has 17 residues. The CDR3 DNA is TGCGCCAGCAGCCAAGAAGGTAGCGGGGGAGGGTTGAATACGCAGTATTTT. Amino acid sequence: CASSQEGSGGGLNTQYF.

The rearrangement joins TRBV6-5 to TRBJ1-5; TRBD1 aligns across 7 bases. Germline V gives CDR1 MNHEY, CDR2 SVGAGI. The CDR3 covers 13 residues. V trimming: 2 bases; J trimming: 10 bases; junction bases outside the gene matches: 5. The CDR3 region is CASSYDRVNPQHF. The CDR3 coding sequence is TGTGCCAGCAGTTACGACAGGGTAAATCCCCAGCATTTT.

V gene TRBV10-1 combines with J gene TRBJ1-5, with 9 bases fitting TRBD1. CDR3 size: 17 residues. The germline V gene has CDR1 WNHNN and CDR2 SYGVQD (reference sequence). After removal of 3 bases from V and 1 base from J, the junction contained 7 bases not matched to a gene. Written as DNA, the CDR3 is TGCGCCAGCAGTGATGACAGGGGGGTTCGGAGCAATCAGCCCCAGCATTTT. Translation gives CASSDDRGVRSNQPQHF.

The CDR3 DNA is TGTGCCAGCTCGGACAGGCGGAACACTGAAGCTTTCTTT. This gives the protein CASSDRRNTEAFF. V and J are TRBV2 and TRBJ1-1, with 7 bases lining up with TRBD1. The CDR3 is made up of 13 amino acids. The trim removed 8 bases at V and 1 base at J, leaving 4 bases unmatched. Germline CDR1 reads SNHLY; CDR2 reads FYNNEI.

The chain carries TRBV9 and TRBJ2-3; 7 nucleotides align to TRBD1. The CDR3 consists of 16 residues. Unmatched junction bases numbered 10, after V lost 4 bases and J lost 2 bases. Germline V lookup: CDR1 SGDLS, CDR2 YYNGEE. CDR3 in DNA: TGTGCCAGCAGCTGGACAGGCGACCCCATCACAGATACGCAGTATTTT. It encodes CASSWTGDPITDTQYF.

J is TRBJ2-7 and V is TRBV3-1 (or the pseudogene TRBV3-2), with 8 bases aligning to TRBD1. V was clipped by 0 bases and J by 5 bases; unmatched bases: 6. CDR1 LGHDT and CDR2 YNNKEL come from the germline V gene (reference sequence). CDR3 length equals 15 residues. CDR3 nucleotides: TGTGCCAGCAGCCAAGAACCGCAGGGGGCCCACGAGCAGTACTTC. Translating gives CASSQEPQGAHEQYF.

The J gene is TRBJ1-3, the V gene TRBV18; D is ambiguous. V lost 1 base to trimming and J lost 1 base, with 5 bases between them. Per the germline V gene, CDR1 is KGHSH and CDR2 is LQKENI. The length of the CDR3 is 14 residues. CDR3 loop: CASSPQGSGNTIYF. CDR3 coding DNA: TGTGCCAGCTCACCACAGGGTTCTGGAAACACCATATATTTT.

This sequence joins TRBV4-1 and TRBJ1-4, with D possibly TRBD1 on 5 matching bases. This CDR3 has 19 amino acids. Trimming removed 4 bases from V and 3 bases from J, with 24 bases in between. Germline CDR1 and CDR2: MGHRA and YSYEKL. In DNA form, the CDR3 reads TGCGCCAGCAGCCCTGATCCCCCCCTTTTTTGGGGCTCTAATGAAAAACTGTTTTTT. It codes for CASSPDPPLFWGSNEKLFF.

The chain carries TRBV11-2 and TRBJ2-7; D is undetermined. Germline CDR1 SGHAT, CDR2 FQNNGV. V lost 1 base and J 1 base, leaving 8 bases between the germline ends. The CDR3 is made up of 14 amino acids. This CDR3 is CASSLVGRSYEQYF. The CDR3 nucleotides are TGTGCCAGCAGCTTAGTCGGCCGGTCCTACGAGCAGTACTTC.

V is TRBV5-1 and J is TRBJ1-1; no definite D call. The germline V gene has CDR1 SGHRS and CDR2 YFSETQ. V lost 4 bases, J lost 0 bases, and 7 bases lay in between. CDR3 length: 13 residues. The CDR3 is CASSANVNTEAFF. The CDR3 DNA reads TGCGCCAGCAGCGCGAACGTGAACACTGAAGCTTTCTTT.

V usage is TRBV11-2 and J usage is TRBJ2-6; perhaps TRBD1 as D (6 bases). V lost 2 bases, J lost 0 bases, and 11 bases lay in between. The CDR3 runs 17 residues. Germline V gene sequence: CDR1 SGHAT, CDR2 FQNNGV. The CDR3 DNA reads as TGTGCCAGCAGCTTATTCGGGACAATCTCTGGGGCCAACGTCCTGACTTTC. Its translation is CASSLFGTISGANVLTF.

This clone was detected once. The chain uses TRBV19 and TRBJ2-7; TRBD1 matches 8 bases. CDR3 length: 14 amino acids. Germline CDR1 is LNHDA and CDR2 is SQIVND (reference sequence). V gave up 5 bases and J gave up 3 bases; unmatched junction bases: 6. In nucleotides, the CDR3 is TGTGCCAGTAGTCCGGACAGGGTTTTCTACGAGCAGTACTTC. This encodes CASSPDRVFYEQYF.

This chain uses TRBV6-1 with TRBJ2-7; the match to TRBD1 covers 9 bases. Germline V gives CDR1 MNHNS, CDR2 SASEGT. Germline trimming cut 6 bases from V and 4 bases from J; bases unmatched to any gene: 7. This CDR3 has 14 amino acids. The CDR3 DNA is TGTGCCAGCAGGACCACAGGGGGCAAGTACGAGCAGTACTTC. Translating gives CASRTTGGKYEQYF.

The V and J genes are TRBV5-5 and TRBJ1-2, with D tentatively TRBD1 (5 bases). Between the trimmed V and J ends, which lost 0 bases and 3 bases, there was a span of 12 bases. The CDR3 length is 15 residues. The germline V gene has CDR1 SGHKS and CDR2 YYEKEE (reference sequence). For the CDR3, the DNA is TGTGCCAGCAGCTTGGATCAGGGACCTCACTATGGCTACACCTTC. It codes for CASSLDQGPHYGYTF.

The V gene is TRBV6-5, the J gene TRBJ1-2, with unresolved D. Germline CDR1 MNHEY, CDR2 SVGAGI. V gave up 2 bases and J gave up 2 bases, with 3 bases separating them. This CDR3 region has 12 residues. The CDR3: CASSYGNYGYTF. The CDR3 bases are TGTGCCAGCAGTTACGGGAACTATGGCTACACCTTC.

CDR3 loop: CASSFGSPYEQYF. In DNA form, the CDR3 reads TGTGCCAGCAGCTTCGGGTCTCCCTACGAGCAGTACTTC. This chain connects TRBV5-4 to TRBJ2-7; D gene unclear. Germline V gene lookup returns CDR1 SGHNT and CDR2 YYREEE (reference sequence). CDR3 size: 13 residues. Trimming left V 2 bases short and J 2 bases short, with 8 bases between.

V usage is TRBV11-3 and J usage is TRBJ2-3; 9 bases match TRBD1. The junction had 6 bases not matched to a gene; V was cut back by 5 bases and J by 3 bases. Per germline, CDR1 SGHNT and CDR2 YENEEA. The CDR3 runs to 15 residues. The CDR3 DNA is TGTGCCAGCAGCCGAGGAGGACAGGGGACAGATACGCAGTATTTT. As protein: CASSRGGQGTDTQYF.

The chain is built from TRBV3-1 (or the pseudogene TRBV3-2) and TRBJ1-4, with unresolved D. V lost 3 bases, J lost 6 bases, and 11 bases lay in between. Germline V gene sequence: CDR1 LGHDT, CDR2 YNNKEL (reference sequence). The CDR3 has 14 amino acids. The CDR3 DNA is TGTGCCAGCAGCCAGGGATCTGGTTATGAAAAACTGTTTTTT. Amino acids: CASSQGSGYEKLFF.

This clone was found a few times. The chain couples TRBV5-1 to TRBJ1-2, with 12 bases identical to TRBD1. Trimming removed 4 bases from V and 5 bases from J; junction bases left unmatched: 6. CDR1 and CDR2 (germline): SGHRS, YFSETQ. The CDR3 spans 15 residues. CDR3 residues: CASSRGTGGEYGYTF. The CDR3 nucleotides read TGCGCCAGCAGCCGCGGGACAGGGGGCGAGTATGGCTACACCTTC.

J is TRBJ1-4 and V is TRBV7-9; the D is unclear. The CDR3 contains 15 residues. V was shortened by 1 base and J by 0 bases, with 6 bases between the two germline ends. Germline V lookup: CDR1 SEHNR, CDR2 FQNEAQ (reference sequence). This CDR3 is CASSLVLTTNEKLFF. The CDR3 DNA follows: TGTGCCAGCAGCTTAGTACTTACAACTAATGAAAAACTGTTTTTT. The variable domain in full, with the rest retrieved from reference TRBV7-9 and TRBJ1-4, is DTGVSQNPRHKITKRGQNVTFRCDPISEHNRLYWYRQTLGQGPEFLTYFQNEAQLEKSRLLSDRFSAERPKGSFSTLEIQRTEQGDSAMYLCASSLVLTTNEKLFFGSGTQLSVL.

Here the CDR3 reads CASRRGTGELFF. In DNA form, the CDR3 reads TGTGCCAGCAGGAGGGGGACCGGGGAGCTGTTTTTT. This chain uses TRBV5-4 with TRBJ2-2; D is perhaps TRBD1 (6 bases). Germline loops: CDR1 SGHNT, CDR2 YYREEE (reference sequence). The CDR3 contains 12 residues. The V end lost 5 bases, the J end lost 5 bases, and 7 bases lay between the germline ends. The variable domain in full, completed from reference TRBV5-4 and TRBJ2-2, reads ETGVTQSPTHLIKTRGQQVTLRCSSQSGHNTVSWYQQALGQGPQFIFQYYREEENGRGNFPPRFSGLQFPNYSSELNVNALELDDSALYLCASRRGTGELFFGEGSRLTVL.

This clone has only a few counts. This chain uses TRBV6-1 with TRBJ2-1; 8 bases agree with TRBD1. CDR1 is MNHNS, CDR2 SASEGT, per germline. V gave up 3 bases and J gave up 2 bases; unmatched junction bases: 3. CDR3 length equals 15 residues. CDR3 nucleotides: TGTGCCAGCAGTGATGGACAGGGCCCCTACAATGAGCAGTTCTTC. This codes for CASSDGQGPYNEQFF.